Described below is a single T cell receptor beta chain sequence and its context. There is no known antigen for this receptor. No much larger clone exists at a distance of one base, and base qualities are not known. For CDR1 and CDR2, the germline V gene lists LGHNA and YSLEER. The CDR3 contains 17 residues, cysteine and phenylalanine counted. Only the CDR3 region is kept as DNA, spanning 51 bases read in frame from base 1. Unmatched junction bases come to 10, with V trimmed by 0 bases and J by 5 bases. This record comes from a study of blood T cell repertoires in COVID-19 (dated by TCRdb to 2020 to 2022). Study-wide context: The collaborator samples originated in the United States, Italy and Spain and spanned the acute and convalescent phases of COVID-19. Nearly every sample came with metadata listing a de-identified subject ID, COVID-19 status, age in years and sex. The prospective study material was composed of cDNA or gDNA derived from T cells, B-cell-depleted T cells, or PBMCs. Subjects who had been exposed to COVID-19, were actively infected with it, or had recovered from it provided the deeply sampled blood TCRbeta repertoires that made up the dataset. A freely available public database, intended as a resource for researchers studying the immune response to SARS-CoV-2, is where the repertoires were released. Where available, HLA class I and class II types were taken from metadata supplied by the sample provider and were not determined by assay-based typing. The samples were drawn from two sources: the first 160 participants of the ongoing ImmuneRACE study, and 1,000 to 1,500 subjects contributed by 6 global collaborators.

Each collaborating institution followed its own protocols to collect whole blood in K2EDTA tubes. For TCRbeta analysis, collaborators shipped samples as frozen whole blood, isolated PBMCs, or DNA extracted from either of those sample types. TCRbeta CDR3 regions were amplified from genomic DNA using the immunoSEQ Assay, a bias-controlled multiplex PCR. The study's own analysis went as follows. The number of nucleated cells in each sample was estimated from the amplification of reference gene primers within the assay. To quantify the absolute abundance of each unique TCRbeta CDR3 rearrangement, sequence reads were collapsed and filtered. For each sample, productive Simpson clonality was calculated as the square root of Simpson's diversity index across productive rearrangements. In its TCRdb copy, this immuneACCESS table keeps in-frame sequences only and misses some clones. Where compared with another copy, unresolved V genes explain less than half of these, and the others have no known cause. The V and J calls and clone size are taken from that table; D and trimming were inferred from the DNA. The sample profile shows around 26,000 clones; 75% to 85% of them were found once. Of the sample, approximately 8.6% falls within the top ten clones.

What the authors observed across the whole study: The quantity of clinical and demographic metadata differed by source and by participant and was supplied without curation.

The receptor's source is a human donor in a cohort sampled during active COVID-19. Material for sequencing was peripheral blood. The rearrangement joined TRBV4-3 to TRBJ1-2, with TRBD1 matching 9 junction bases. The CDR3 region reads CASSQEGGQGVWYGYTF. The bases read TGCGCCAGCAGCCAAGAGGGGGGACAGGGTGTATGGTATGGCTACACCTTC.